The 23 T cell receptor beta chains below were found in one sample sequenced in a study of Graves' ophthalmopathy and Graves' hyperthyroidism. Scientists amplified the TCR beta CDR3 regions from RNA transcripts. HTBI-primed first-round RT-PCR preceded second-round multiplex PCR. MiXCR, applied by TCRdb to the multiplex PCR reads, yields one record per CDR3 protein. This sample has over 500,000 distinct CDR3 sequences, with 22% found just once. The specimen sequenced was peripheral blood. The receptors here all came from a woman in her late teens or twenties with stable Graves' hyperthyroidism. Some clones in this sample may be carry-over from other donors' samples.

At least ten counts were recorded for this clonotype. One end of the junction is discordant with germline, which a read error may explain. The chain has TRBV7-3 and TRBJ1-5; the D gene is possibly TRBD1 (6 bases). Germline V gene data show CDR1 as SGHTA and CDR2 as FQGTGA. The CDR3 covers 15 residues. The CDR3 nucleotides are TGTGCCAGCACCTTACAGGGACCCTGCAATCAGCCCCAGCATTTT. Its protein product is CASTLQGPCNQPQHF.

This clonotype was observed at least ten times. This rearrangement joins TRBV5-1 to TRBJ2-5, with 7 bases aligning to TRBD1. V was clipped by 4 bases and J by 2 bases; unmatched bases: 5. CDR1 and CDR2 from the germline V gene are SGHRS and YFSETQ. CDR3 length: 14 amino acids. For the CDR3, the DNA is TGCGCCAGCAGCCGAACGGGACAGCAAGAGACCCAGTACTTC. Translation: CASSRTGQQETQYF.

This chain uses TRBV7-3 with TRBJ2-5; 7 positions match TRBD2. Germline trimming cut 5 bases from V and 6 bases from J; bases unmatched to any gene: 9. The CDR3 spans 14 residues. Germline-derived CDR1 and CDR2 are SGHTA and FQGTGA. The CDR3 nucleotides are TGTGCCAGCAGCCCGGAGAGCGGGGAAAAGACCCAGTACTTC. This codes for CASSPESGEKTQYF. Full variable domain (outside the CDR3, taken from reference TRBV7-3 and TRBJ2-5): GAGVSQTPSNKVTEKGKYVELRCDPISGHTALYWYRQSLGQGPEFLIYFQGTGAADDSGLPNDRFFAVRPEGSVSTLKIQRTERGDSAVYLCASSPESGEKTQYFGPGTRLLVL.

This clonotype was seen repeatedly, ten times or more. The CDR3 protein is CASSRDRSGANVLTF. CDR3 nucleotide sequence: TGTGCCAGCAGCCGAGACAGATCTGGGGCCAACGTCCTGACTTTC. V usage is TRBV7-3 and J usage is TRBJ2-6; D may be TRBD1 (5 bases). Germline-derived CDR1 and CDR2 are SGHTA and FQGTGA. This CDR3 has 15 residues. V was shortened by 5 bases and J by 1 base, with 9 bases between the two germline ends. The complete variable domain, with remaining parts taken from reference TRBV7-3 and TRBJ2-6, reads GAGVSQTPSNKVTEKGKYVELRCDPISGHTALYWYRQSLGQGPEFLIYFQGTGAADDSGLPNDRFFAVRPEGSVSTLKIQRTERGDSAVYLCASSRDRSGANVLTFGAGSRLTVL.

This clonotype was seen repeatedly, ten times or more. The rearrangement uses TRBV7-9 and TRBJ1-5; D remains ambiguous. Trimming removed 0 bases at V and 8 bases at J, with 5 bases between. CDR1 and CDR2 from the germline V gene are SEHNR and FQNEAQ (reference sequence). The CDR3 runs to 12 residues. The CDR3 here is CASSLAGEPQHF. The CDR3 DNA reads TGTGCCAGCAGCTTAGCCGGGGAGCCCCAGCATTTT.

V usage is TRBV6-5 and J usage is TRBJ1-2; D unresolved. From germline, CDR1 is MNHEY and CDR2 SVGAGI. The CDR3 consists of 14 residues. The V and J ends lost 4 bases and 0 bases respectively, with 9 bases between them. The CDR3 spells CASSSAVANYGYTF. The CDR3 DNA follows: TGTGCCAGCAGTTCGGCCGTAGCTAACTATGGCTACACCTTC.

This clonotype was counted at least ten times. The chain combines TRBV11-2 with TRBJ2-7; D may be TRBD1 (5 bases). The CDR3 length is 12 residues. Germline-derived CDR1 and CDR2 are SGHAT and FQNNGV. Trimming removed 5 bases at V and 6 bases at J, with 11 bases between. As DNA, the CDR3 is TGTGCCAGCAGCCCCCAGGGTACCGAGCAGTACTTC. As protein: CASSPQGTEQYF.

The chain uses TRBV28 and TRBJ2-5; 10 bases line up with TRBD2. CDR1 and CDR2 (germline): MDHEN, SYDVKM. The ends lost 3 bases at V and 7 bases at J; junction bases unmatched: 5. The CDR3 is made up of 14 amino acids. The CDR3 sequence is CASSFLAGEGTQYF. As DNA, the CDR3 is TGTGCCAGCAGTTTTCTAGCGGGAGAGGGGACCCAGTACTTC.

There are many counts of this clonotype. The chain combines TRBV12-3 or TRBV12-4 with TRBJ1-1; no clear D gene. Trimming pared 6 bases from V and 0 bases from J, leaving 14 bases between. This CDR3 comprises 15 residues. CDR3 nucleotide sequence: TGTGCCAGCAGCCTACAACAGAACCTGAACACTGAAGCTTTCTTT. This encodes CASSLQQNLNTEAFF.

In this sample, this clonotype turned up many times. The gene calls are TRBV20-1 and TRBJ1-1; weak D call: TRBD1 (5 bases). Trimming shortened V by 5 bases and J by 4 bases, and 8 bases separated the two germline ends. Looked up from germline, CDR1 is DFQATT and CDR2 is SNEGSKA (reference sequence). The CDR3 runs 11 residues. CDR3 bases: TGCAGTGCTCGACAGTTCACTGAAGCTTTCTTT. This gives the protein CSARQFTEAFF.

This chain connects TRBV12-3 or TRBV12-4 to TRBJ1-1; D gene ambiguous. Trimming pared 6 bases from V and 0 bases from J, leaving 11 bases between. The CDR3 runs to 14 residues. The CDR3: CASSETQLNTEAFF. CDR3 coding DNA: TGTGCCAGCAGCGAAACACAGTTGAACACTGAAGCTTTCTTT.

The V call is TRBV7-3, the J call TRBJ2-2; TRBD2 matches 12 bases. This CDR3 region has 17 residues. V lost 4 bases and J lost 3; bases outside the gene matches: 6. Germline V gene data show CDR1 as SGHTA and CDR2 as FQGTGA. CDR3: CASSSSRLAGDTGELFF. CDR3 coding DNA: TGTGCCAGCAGCTCTTCCCGACTAGCGGGGGACACCGGGGAGCTGTTTTTT.

There are many counts of this clonotype. The chain combines TRBV5-6 with TRBJ2-7, with a weak D call TRBD1 (6 bases). The germline CDR1 and CDR2 sequences are SGHDT and YYEEEE. This CDR3 comprises 15 residues. The germline V and J ends were trimmed by 3 bases and 2 bases, with 15 bases remaining between them. The CDR3 region is CASSYRVALPYEQYF. Written as DNA, the CDR3 is TGTGCCAGCAGCTACAGGGTGGCCCTCCCCTACGAGCAGTACTTC.

In its sample, this clonotype was seen many times. The V gene is TRBV10-3, the J gene TRBJ2-5; possibly TRBD1 for D (5 bases). The germline V gene encodes CDR1 ENHRY and CDR2 SYGVKD. Trimming cost V 8 bases and J 2 bases, with 6 bases left between them. The length of the CDR3 is 11 residues. CDR3 in amino acids: CAIGQQETQYF. DNA of the CDR3: TGTGCCATCGGACAACAAGAGACCCAGTACTTC.

The V and J genes are TRBV6-1 and TRBJ1-1; 7 bases fit TRBD1. Trimming at V came to 11 bases and at J to 0 bases, leaving 3 bases not matched to a gene. This CDR3 is 12 amino acids long. CDR1 and CDR2 (germline): MNHNS, SASEGT. This CDR3 reads CAGGQLNTEAFF. CDR3 coding DNA: TGTGCCGGGGGACAGTTGAACACTGAAGCTTTCTTT.

The table lists this clonotype with many counts. The chain combines TRBV24-1 with TRBJ2-7; D is undetermined. V was clipped by 1 base and J by 0 bases, with 3 bases between them. CDR1 is KGHDR, CDR2 SFDVKD, per germline. CDR3 length equals 13 residues. This CDR3 reads CATSDLGSYEQYF. The CDR3 DNA reads TGTGCCACCAGTGATTTAGGCTCCTACGAGCAGTACTTC.

The chain links TRBV20-1 to TRBJ1-2, with 7 bases lining up with TRBD1. With 5 bases clipped from V and 7 bases from J, the junction kept 16 bases outside the gene matches. CDR1 is DFQATT, CDR2 SNEGSKA, per germline (reference sequence). CDR3 length equals 15 residues. The CDR3 bases are TGCAGTGCTCAGGGGGAATACGTTCGGGGTAGTGGCTACACCTTC. Amino acid sequence: CSAQGEYVRGSGYTF.

To note about this clonotype: A read error may explain this, as a much larger clone is one base away. The rearrangement links TRBV9 to TRBJ1-2; tentatively, D is TRBD1 (6 bases). The V and J ends lost 6 bases and 4 bases respectively, with 19 bases between them. CDR1 SGDLS and CDR2 YYNGEE come from the germline V gene. CDR3 length: 15 residues. CDR3 DNA sequence: TGTGCCAGCAAAATACGACAGGACTCTATCTATGGCTACACCTTC. Protein product: CASKIRQDSIYGYTF.

The rearrangement uses TRBV7-9 and TRBJ2-5; no firm D call. Trimming stripped 5 bases from V and 3 bases from J, with 13 bases between. The length of the CDR3 is 14 residues. The germline gives CDR1 SEHNR, CDR2 FQNEAQ (reference sequence). This chain's CDR3 is CASSPPSEKETQYF. The CDR3 nucleotides read TGTGCCAGCAGCCCCCCGTCGGAAAAAGAGACCCAGTACTTC.

The V call is TRBV15, the J call TRBJ1-2; 8 nucleotides match TRBD1. J was trimmed by 4 bases and V by 3 bases; bases with no gene match: 7. The length of the CDR3 is 15 residues. CDR1 is LNHNV, CDR2 YYDKDF, per germline (reference sequence). The CDR3 spells CATSSETGVGYGYTF. CDR3 DNA sequence: TGTGCCACCAGCAGCGAGACAGGGGTGGGCTATGGCTACACCTTC.

This chain links TRBV12-3 or TRBV12-4 with TRBJ1-1; D might be TRBD1 (5 bases). Deletions cut 5 bases from V and 4 bases from J, with 20 bases between. CDR3 length: 16 residues. The chain's CDR3 is CASSPPGPQGFTEAFF. In DNA form, the CDR3 reads TGTGCCAGCAGTCCTCCGGGGCCTCAGGGATTCACTGAAGCTTTCTTT.

Regarding this clonotype: A read error is possible here, since a much larger clone lies one base away. A read error is likely, as this CDR3 ends without the conserved phenylalanine or tryptophan. The chain carries TRBV12-3 or TRBV12-4 and TRBJ1-2; 7 bases fit TRBD1. V was clipped by 6 bases and J by 8 bases; unmatched bases: 12. The CDR3 is 14 amino acids. The CDR3 nucleotides read TGTGCCAGCAGATACACAGAGGGGGCGATCGGCTACACCTAC. It translates to CASRYTEGAIGYTY.

This clonotype was seen at least ten times. V is TRBV29-1 and J is TRBJ2-5, with a tentative D call TRBD2 (5 bases). Germline V gene lookup returns CDR1 SQVTM and CDR2 ANQGSEA. Trimming pared 0 bases from V and 0 bases from J, leaving 8 bases between. The CDR3 length is 14 residues. The chain's CDR3 is CSVEDRGYQETQYF. As DNA, the CDR3 is TGCAGCGTTGAAGATCGGGGATACCAAGAGACCCAGTACTTC.